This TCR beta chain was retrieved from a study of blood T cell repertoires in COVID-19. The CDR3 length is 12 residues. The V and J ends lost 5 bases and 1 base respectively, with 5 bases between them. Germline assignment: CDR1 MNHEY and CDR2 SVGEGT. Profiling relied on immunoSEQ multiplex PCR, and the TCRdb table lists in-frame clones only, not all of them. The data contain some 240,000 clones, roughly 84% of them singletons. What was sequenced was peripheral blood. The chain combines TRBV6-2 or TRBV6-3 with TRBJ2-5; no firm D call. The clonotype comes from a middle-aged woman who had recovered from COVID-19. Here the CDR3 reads CASSQAQETQYF. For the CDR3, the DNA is TGTGCCAGCAGTCAAGCCCAAGAGACCCAGTACTTC.